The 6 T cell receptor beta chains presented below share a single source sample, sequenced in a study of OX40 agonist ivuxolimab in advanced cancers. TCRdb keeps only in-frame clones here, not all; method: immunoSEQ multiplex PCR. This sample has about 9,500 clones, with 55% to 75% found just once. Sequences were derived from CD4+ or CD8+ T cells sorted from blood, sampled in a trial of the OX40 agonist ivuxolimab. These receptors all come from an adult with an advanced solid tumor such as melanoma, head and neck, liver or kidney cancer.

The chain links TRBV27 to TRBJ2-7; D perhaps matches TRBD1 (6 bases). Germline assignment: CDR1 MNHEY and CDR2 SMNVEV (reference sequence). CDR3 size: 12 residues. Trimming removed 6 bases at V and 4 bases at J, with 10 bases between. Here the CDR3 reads CASRGTSYEQYF. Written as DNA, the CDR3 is TGTGCCAGCAGGGGGACATCTTACGAGCAGTACTTC.

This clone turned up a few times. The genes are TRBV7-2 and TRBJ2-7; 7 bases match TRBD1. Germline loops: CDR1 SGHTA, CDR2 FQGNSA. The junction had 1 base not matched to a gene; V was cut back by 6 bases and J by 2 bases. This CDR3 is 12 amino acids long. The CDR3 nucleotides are TGTGCCAGCAGGGGACAGACCTACGAGCAGTACTTC. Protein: CASRGQTYEQYF.

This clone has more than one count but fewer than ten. CDR3 nucleotide sequence: TGTGCCAGCAGTTTATTTCAGGGGGCGGGTCAGCCCCAGCATTTT. It is translated as CASSLFQGAGQPQHF. The chain uses TRBV28 and TRBJ1-5, with 8 bases lining up with TRBD1. CDR1 and CDR2 (germline): MDHEN, SYDVKM. Germline trimming cut 1 base from V and 6 bases from J; bases unmatched to any gene: 5. The CDR3 runs to 15 residues.

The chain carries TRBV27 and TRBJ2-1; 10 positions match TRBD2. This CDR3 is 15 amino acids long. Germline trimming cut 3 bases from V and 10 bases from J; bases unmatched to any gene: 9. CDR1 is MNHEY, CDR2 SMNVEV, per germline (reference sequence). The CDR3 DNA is TGTGCCAGCAGTTTTGGTTTAGCGGGGGGCCGGGAGCAGTTCTTC. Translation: CASSFGLAGGREQFF.

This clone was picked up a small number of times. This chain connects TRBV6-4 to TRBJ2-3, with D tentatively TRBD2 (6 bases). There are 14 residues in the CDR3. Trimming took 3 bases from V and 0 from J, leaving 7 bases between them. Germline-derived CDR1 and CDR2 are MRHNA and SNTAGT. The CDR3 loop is CASSERESTDTQYF. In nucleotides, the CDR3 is TGTGCCAGCAGTGAACGGGAGAGCACAGATACGCAGTATTTT.

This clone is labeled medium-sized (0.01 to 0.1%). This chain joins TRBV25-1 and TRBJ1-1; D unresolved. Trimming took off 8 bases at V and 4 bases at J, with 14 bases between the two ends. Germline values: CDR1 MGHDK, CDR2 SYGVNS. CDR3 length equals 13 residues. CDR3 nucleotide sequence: TGTGCCAGCTCTACTCGGGGAGGCACTGAAGCTTTCTTT. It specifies CASSTRGGTEAFF.